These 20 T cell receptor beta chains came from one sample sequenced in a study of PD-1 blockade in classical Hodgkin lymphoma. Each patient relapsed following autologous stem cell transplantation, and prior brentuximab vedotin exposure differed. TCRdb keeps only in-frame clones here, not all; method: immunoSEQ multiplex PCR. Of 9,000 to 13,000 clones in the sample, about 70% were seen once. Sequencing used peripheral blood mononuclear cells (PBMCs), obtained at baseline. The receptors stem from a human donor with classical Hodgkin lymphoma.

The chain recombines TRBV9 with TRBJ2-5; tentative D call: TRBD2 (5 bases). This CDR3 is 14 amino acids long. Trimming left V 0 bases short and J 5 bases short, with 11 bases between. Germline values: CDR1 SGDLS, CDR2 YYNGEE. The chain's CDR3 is CASSVGAGGETQYF. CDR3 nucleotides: TGTGCCAGCAGCGTAGGGGCTGGCGGGGAGACCCAGTACTTC. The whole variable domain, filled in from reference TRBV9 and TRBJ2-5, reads DSGVTQTPKHLITATGQRVTLRCSPRSGDLSVYWYQQSLDQGLQFLIQYYNGEERAKGNILERFSAQQFPDLHSELNLSSLELGDSALYFCASSVGAGGETQYFGPGTRLLVL.

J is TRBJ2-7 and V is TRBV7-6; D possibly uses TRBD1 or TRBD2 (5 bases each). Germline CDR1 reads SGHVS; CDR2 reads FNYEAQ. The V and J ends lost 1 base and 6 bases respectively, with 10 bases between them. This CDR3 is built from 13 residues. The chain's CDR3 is CASSLEIGAEQYF. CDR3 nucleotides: TGTGCCAGCAGCTTAGAGATCGGGGCCGAGCAGTACTTC.

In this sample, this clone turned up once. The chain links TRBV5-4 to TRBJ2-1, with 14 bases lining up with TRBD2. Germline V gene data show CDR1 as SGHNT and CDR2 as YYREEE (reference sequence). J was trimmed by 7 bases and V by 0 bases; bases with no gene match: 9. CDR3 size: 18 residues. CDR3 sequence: CASSLGGTSGRMWNEQFF. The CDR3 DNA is TGTGCCAGCAGCTTGGGTGGGACTAGCGGGAGAATGTGGAATGAGCAGTTCTTC.

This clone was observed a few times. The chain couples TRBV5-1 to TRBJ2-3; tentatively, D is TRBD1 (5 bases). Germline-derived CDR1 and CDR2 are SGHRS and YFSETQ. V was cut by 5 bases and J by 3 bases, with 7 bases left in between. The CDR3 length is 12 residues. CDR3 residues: CASRAGTDTQYF. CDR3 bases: TGCGCCAGCAGGGCAGGGACAGATACGCAGTATTTT.

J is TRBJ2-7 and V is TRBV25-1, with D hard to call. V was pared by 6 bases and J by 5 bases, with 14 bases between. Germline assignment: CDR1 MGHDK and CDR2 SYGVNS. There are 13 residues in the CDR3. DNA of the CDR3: TGTGCCAGCAGGGGTCCAGTTTCTAACGAGCAGTACTTC. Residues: CASRGPVSNEQYF.

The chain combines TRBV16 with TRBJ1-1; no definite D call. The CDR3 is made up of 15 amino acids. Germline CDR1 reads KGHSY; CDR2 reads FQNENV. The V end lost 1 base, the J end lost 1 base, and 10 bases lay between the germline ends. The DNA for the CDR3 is TGTGCCAGCAGCCAATGGAAGGCCACGAACACTGAAGCTTTCTTT. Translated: CASSQWKATNTEAFF.

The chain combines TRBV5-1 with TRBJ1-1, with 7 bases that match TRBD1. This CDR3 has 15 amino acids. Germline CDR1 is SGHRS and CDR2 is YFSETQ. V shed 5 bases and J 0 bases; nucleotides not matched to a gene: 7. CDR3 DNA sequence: TGCGCCAGCAGAAAATCAGGGGGGATGAACACTGAAGCTTTCTTT. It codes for CASRKSGGMNTEAFF.

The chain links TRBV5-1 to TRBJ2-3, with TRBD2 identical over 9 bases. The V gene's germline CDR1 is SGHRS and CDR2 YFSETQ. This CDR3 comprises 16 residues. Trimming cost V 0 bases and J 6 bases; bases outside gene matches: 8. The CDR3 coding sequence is TGCGCCAGCAGCTTGGCCGGCGGGAGGGCCTCTGATACGCAGTATTTT. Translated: CASSLAGGRASDTQYF.

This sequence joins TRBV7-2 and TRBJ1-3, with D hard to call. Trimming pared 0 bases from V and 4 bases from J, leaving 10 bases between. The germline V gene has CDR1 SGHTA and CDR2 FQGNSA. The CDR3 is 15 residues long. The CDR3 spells CASSLAGVLGNTIYF. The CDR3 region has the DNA TGTGCCAGCAGCTTAGCCGGGGTTTTAGGAAACACCATATATTTT.

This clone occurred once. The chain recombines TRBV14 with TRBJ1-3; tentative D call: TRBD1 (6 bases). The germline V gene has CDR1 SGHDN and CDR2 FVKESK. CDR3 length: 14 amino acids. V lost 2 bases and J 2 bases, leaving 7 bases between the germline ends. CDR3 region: CASSQRQAGNTIYF. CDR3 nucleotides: TGTGCCAGCAGCCAACGACAGGCTGGAAACACCATATATTTT.

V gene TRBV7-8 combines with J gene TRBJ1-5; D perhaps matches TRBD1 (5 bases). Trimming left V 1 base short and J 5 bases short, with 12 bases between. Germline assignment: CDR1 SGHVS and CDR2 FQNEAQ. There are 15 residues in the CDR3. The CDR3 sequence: CASSLGGRGYQPQHF. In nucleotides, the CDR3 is TGTGCCAGCAGCTTAGGGGGCCGCGGGTATCAGCCCCAGCATTTT.

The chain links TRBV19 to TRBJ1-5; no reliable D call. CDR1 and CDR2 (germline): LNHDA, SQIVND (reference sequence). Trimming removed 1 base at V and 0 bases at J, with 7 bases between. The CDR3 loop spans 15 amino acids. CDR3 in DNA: TGTGCCAGTAGTATAGGACAATATAGCAATCAGCCCCAGCATTTT. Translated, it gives CASSIGQYSNQPQHF.

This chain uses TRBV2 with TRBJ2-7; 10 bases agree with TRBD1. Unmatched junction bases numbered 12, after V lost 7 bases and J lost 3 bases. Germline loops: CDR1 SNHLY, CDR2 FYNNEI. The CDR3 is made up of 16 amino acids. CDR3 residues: CASTNHRDRGLYEQYF. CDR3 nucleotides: TGTGCCAGCACCAATCACCGGGACAGGGGCCTCTACGAGCAGTACTTC.

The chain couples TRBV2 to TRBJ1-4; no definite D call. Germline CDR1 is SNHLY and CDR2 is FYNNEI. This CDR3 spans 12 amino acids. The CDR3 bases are TGTGTCTCCAGCTTAACTAATGAAAAACTGTTTTTT. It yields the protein CVSSLTNEKLFF.

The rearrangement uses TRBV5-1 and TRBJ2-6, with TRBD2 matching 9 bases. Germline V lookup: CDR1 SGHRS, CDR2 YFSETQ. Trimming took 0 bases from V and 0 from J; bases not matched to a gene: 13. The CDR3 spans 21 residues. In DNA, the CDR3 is TGCGCCAGCAGCTTGGCGGTCCCTCGGACTAGCGTACTCTCTGGGGCCAACGTCCTGACTTTC. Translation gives CASSLAVPRTSVLSGANVLTF.

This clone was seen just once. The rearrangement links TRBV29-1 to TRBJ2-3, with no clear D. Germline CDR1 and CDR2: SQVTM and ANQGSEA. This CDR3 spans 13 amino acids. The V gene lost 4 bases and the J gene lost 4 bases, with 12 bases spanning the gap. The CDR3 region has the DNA TGCAGCGTTGCGGATATGACCCCAGATACGCAGTATTTT. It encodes CSVADMTPDTQYF.

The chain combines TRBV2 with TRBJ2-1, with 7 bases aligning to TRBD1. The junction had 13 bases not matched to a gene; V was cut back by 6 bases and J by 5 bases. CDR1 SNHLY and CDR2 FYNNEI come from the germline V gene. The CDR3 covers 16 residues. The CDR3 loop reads CASRPPTGSMDNEQFF. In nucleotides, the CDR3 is TGTGCCAGCAGACCCCCGACAGGGAGTATGGACAATGAGCAGTTCTTC.

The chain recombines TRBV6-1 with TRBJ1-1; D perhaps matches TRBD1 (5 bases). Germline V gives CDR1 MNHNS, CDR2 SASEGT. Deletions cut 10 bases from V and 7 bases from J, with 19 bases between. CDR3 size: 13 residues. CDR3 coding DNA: TGTGCCACGAGAGTACAGGTTGAGGGTGAAGCTTTCTTT. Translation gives CATRVQVEGEAFF.

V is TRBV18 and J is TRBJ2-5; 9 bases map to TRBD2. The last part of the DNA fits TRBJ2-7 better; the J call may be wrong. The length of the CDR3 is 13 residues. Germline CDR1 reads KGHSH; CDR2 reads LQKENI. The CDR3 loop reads CASSSTSGNEQYF. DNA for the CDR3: TGTGCCAGCTCATCGACTAGCGGAAACGAGCAGTACTTC.

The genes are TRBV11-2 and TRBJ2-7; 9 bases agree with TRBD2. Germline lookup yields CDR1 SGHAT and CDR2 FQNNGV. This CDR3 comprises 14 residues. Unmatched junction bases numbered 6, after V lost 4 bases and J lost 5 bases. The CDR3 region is CASSWGASGDEQYF. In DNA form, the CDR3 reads TGTGCCAGCAGCTGGGGGGCTAGCGGGGACGAGCAGTACTTC.